These T cell receptor beta chains were read from a single sample in a study of shared clonotypes between healthy human individuals. Generated by immunoSEQ multiplex PCR, the TCRdb table keeps only in-frame clones and is missing some. The sample consists of 1,500,000 or so clones, approximately 98.5% of them appearing once. The material sequenced was naive CD4+ T cells sorted from blood. The receptors derive from a man aged 30 to 39 in good health. Both conserved end residues are part of each CDR3. The order of the fields is D gene, clone size, J gene, V gene, CDR3 DNA, CDR3 protein. The D gene is left open where the match is weak. Rows may omit the clone size; those that give it use once, few, many or a size class.

NA | NA | TRBJ2-6 | TRBV18 | TGTGCCAGCTCAGCCGGGACAAGGTTCTCTGGGGCCAACGTCCTGACTTTC | CASSAGTRFSGANVLTF
TRBD2 | once | TRBJ2-1 | TRBV5-4 | TGTGCCAGCAGCTTGGTTACTAGCGGGGCCTCCTACAATGAGCAGTTCTTC | CASSLVTSGASYNEQFF
TRBD2 | NA | TRBJ2-7 | TRBV18 | TGTGCCAGCTCACCCGTTGGGAGGGCCCACGAGCAGTACTTC | CASSPVGRAHEQYF
TRBD1 | NA | TRBJ2-5 | TRBV2 | TGTGCCAGCACCCCGCAGGGGGCACTTCAAGAGACCCAGTACTTC | CASTPQGALQETQYF
TRBD1 | NA | TRBJ1-4 | TRBV28 | TGTGCCAGCCAATCTCTCGCCGGGACAGACTATGAAAAACTGTTTTTT | CASQSLAGTDYEKLFF
TRBD2 | once | TRBJ2-5 | TRBV4-3 | TGCGCCAGCAGCCCTTTAGCGGGAAAGGGAGAGACCCAGTACTTC | CASSPLAGKGETQYF
NA | NA | TRBJ1-1 | TRBV5-1 | TGCGCCAGCAGCTTTTACGCGGGTTCAATGAACACTGAAGCTTTCTTT | CASSFYAGSMNTEAFF
NA | NA | TRBJ2-5 | TRBV19 | TGTGCCAGTAGTTTTGGCCAAGAGACCCAGTACTTC | CASSFGQETQYF
TRBD2 | NA | TRBJ2-2 | TRBV7-6 | TGTGCCAGCAGACTAGCGGAAATAGGCACCGGGGAGCTGTTTTTT | CASRLAEIGTGELFF
TRBD1 | NA | TRBJ2-7 | TRBV29-1 | TGCAGCGCGAGGGGACAGGGGGCCTACGAGCAGTACTTC | CSARGQGAYEQYF
TRBD1 | NA | TRBJ1-2 | TRBV28 | TGTGCCAGCAGTAGGACCACAGGGGCCCGCTACACCTTC | CASSRTTGARYTF
TRBD2 | NA | TRBJ2-2 | TRBV7-9 | TGTGCCAGCAGCCTAACTAGCGGGAGTATCGGGACCGGGGAGCTGTTTTTT | CASSLTSGSIGTGELFF
TRBD2 | NA | TRBJ2-7 | TRBV11-2 | TGTGCCAGCAGCTTAGTTGTCGGCGGGAGCTCCGAGCAGTACTTC | CASSLVVGGSSEQYF
TRBD2 | NA | TRBJ2-3 | TRBV18 | TGTGCCAGCTCCCGGAGTAGCGGGAGTCTAGATACGCAGTATTTT | CASSRSSGSLDTQYF
TRBD1 | NA | TRBJ2-7 | TRBV10-3 | TGTGCCATCCGCCAAGACAGGGGGGTCGAGCAGTACTTC | CAIRQDRGVEQYF
TRBD1 | NA | TRBJ1-2 | TRBV7-2 | TGTGCCAGCAGCCTGACAGGGTTCTATGGCTACACCTTC | CASSLTGFYGYTF
TRBD2 | NA | TRBJ2-7 | TRBV11-2 | TGTGCCAGCAGCTTAAGGTTAGCGGGACGGGGCGAGCAGTACTTC | CASSLRLAGRGEQYF
NA | NA | TRBJ2-7 | TRBV11-2 | TGTGCCAGCAGCTACTCGACAGCCACCTACGAGCAGTACTTC | CASSYSTATYEQYF
TRBD2 | NA | TRBJ2-1 | TRBV5-4 | TGTGCCAGCAGCTTGGGGGCCGGCGGGAGCGATGAGCAGTTCTTC | CASSLGAGGSDEQFF
NA | NA | TRBJ2-7 | TRBV7-9 | TGTGCCAGCAGCTTAGATGGACGGCAGTACTTC | CASSLDGRQYF